This T cell receptor (beta chain) originates from a study of T cells in Graves' hyperthyroidism and ophthalmopathy. The TCR beta CDR3 regions underwent amplification using RNA transcripts as the source. With the HTBI primer set, the TCR CDR3 went through a first round of RT-PCR. Each CDR3 protein is one row after TCRdb ran MiXCR on the multiplex PCR reads. This sample has more than 450,000 distinct CDR3 sequences, with about 20% found just once. Per germline, CDR1 SEHNR and CDR2 FQNEAQ (reference sequence). The V end lost 5 bases, the J end lost 6 bases, and 13 bases lay between the germline ends. The CDR3 spans 14 residues. This clonotype was seen ten or more times.

The V and J genes are TRBV7-9 and TRBJ2-2, with D possibly matching TRBD2 (6 bases). Sequencing used blood. The origin of this receptor is a man aged 35 to 55 with Graves' ophthalmopathy. The CDR3 coding sequence is TGTGCCAGCAGCCCCTCGGGGGTCCCCGGGGAGCTGTTTTTT. It is translated as CASSPSGVPGELFF. Drawing the rest from reference TRBV7-9 and TRBJ2-2, the complete variable domain is DTGVSQNPRHKITKRGQNVTFRCDPISEHNRLYWYRQTLGQGPEFLTYFQNEAQLEKSRLLSDRFSAERPKGSFSTLEIQRTEQGDSAMYLCASSPSGVPGELFFGEGSRLTVL.